This T cell receptor (beta chain) was found in a study of blood T cell repertoires in COVID-19. Across the whole study: Samples representing acute and convalescent COVID-19 were sourced from the United States, Italy and Spain.

Participants came from about 24 US areas, aged about 18 to 90 years. Up to 2 weeks before entering the study, exposed participants had met a COVID-19 case. Germline assignment: CDR1 SGHNT and CDR2 YYREEE (reference sequence). This CDR3 spans 16 amino acids. Trimming removed 0 bases from V and 5 bases from J; junction bases left unmatched: 10. Original methodology: Reference gene primer amplification gave estimated nucleated cell counts. The assay was immunoSEQ multiplex PCR, and TCRdb's table has in-frame clones only and misses some. V and J calls and clone size are given by that table; D and trimming were obtained from the DNA. Among 300,000 to 350,000 clones listed, more than 85% were seen once.

The sample taken for sequencing was PBMCs or T cells enriched from blood (not recorded which). The sequence was collected from a woman younger than 45 who had been exposed to COVID-19. V and J are TRBV5-4 and TRBJ1-2, with 7 nucleotides matching TRBD1. CDR3 DNA: TGTGCCAGCAGCTTGGATATAGGGGGCGGACCTTATGGCTACACCTTC. It encodes CASSLDIGGGPYGYTF.